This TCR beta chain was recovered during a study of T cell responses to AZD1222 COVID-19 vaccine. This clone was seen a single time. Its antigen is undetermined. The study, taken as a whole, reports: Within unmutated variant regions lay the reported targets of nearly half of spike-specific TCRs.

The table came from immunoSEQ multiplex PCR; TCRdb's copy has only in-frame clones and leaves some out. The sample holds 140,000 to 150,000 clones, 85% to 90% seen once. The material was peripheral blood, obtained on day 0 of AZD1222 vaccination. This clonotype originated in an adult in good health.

As DNA, the CDR3 is TGTGCCAGCAGCCAAGCCTGGACAGGGGAGAGGAACACCATATATTTT. Translating gives CASSQAWTGERNTIYF. The chain employs TRBV14 and TRBJ1-3, with 9 bases identical to TRBD1. CDR1 and CDR2 (germline): SGHDN, FVKESK. The CDR3 covers 16 residues. The junction had 8 bases not matched to a gene; V was cut back by 1 base and J by 7 bases.